Included here is one T cell receptor (beta chain) sequence, with context. This record belongs to a study of synovial regulatory T cells in juvenile arthritis. The CDR3 has 15 residues. The nucleotide record is missing. In germline, CDR1 is SNHLY, CDR2 FYNNEI. The table came from immunoSEQ multiplex PCR; TCRdb's copy has only in-frame clones and leaves some out. The sample table includes roughly 9,900 clones. The material sequenced was Treg cells from blood. Subset noted: remaining (HLA-DR-negative) circulating blood Treg cells. J is TRBJ2-1 and V is TRBV2; the D call from TCRdb, TRBD1, cannot be confirmed without DNA. The TCR comes from a donor younger than 30 with juvenile idiopathic arthritis. The CDR3 sequence is CASSIDRTADNEQFF.